The 15 T cell receptor beta chains below were found in one sample sequenced in a study of shared clonotypes between healthy human individuals. Sequenced by immunoSEQ multiplex PCR; TCRdb stores in-frame clones only, minus some. The top ten hold approximately 1.5% of the sample, which has roughly 1 million clones, approximately 76% seen once. Material: memory CD4+ T cells sorted from blood. The subset denotes: CD45RA-negative fraction. The source of these receptors is a man aged 18 to 35 in good health.

The J gene is TRBJ1-5, the V gene TRBV25-1, with 8 bases fitting TRBD1. Germline loops: CDR1 MGHDK, CDR2 SYGVNS. With 3 bases clipped from V and 4 bases from J, the junction kept 2 bases outside the gene matches. The CDR3 consists of 14 residues. CDR3 residues: CASSETGVNQPQHF. The CDR3 DNA reads as TGTGCCAGCAGTGAGACAGGGGTGAATCAGCCCCAGCATTTT.

The V call is TRBV5-1, the J call TRBJ1-2; D is undetermined. Per germline, CDR1 SGHRS and CDR2 YFSETQ. This CDR3 contains 13 residues. V lost 2 bases, J lost 6 bases, and 11 bases lay in between. CDR3 coding DNA: TGCGCCAGCAGCTTCTATATACAAGATGGCTACACCTTC. Amino acid sequence: CASSFYIQDGYTF.

J is TRBJ1-2 and V is TRBV28; 7 positions match TRBD1. V dropped 6 bases and J dropped 6; count of bases not matched to a gene: 7. The germline V gene encodes CDR1 MDHEN and CDR2 SYDVKM. This CDR3 contains 13 residues. CDR3 sequence: CASSSTGRDGYTF. The CDR3 DNA follows: TGTGCCAGCAGCTCGACAGGGAGGGATGGCTACACCTTC.

The chain carries TRBV11-3 and TRBJ2-1; TRBD2 matches 7 bases. This CDR3 has 16 amino acids. Germline-derived CDR1 and CDR2 are SGHNT and YENEEA. V trimming: 0 bases; J trimming: 6 bases; junction bases outside the gene matches: 8. The CDR3 protein is CASSLEGVAGLNEQFF. The CDR3 DNA follows: TGTGCCAGCAGCTTAGAGGGGGTAGCGGGTCTCAATGAGCAGTTCTTC.

The V gene is TRBV19, the J gene TRBJ1-5; 7 bases agree with TRBD1. Germline V CDR1 and CDR2: LNHDA, SQIVND (reference sequence). Trimming removed 8 bases from V and 0 bases from J; junction bases left unmatched: 4. The CDR3 has 14 residues. CDR3 region: CASAGGYSNQPQHF. In DNA form, the CDR3 reads TGTGCCAGTGCAGGGGGGTATAGCAATCAGCCCCAGCATTTT.

This chain connects TRBV1 to TRBJ2-1; the table calls TRBD2, which could not be checked here. TRBV1 is deemed a pseudogene. This CDR3 contains 17 residues. This chain's CDR3 is CTSSFRRVAGGYNEQFF. The CDR3 bases are TGCACCAGCAGCTTTCGGAGGGTAGCGGGAGGGTACAATGAGCAGTTCTTC.

This clone was observed a few times. DNA for the CDR3: TGTGCCAGCAGTACAAGGGACAGCTCCTACGAGCAGTACTTC. Protein sequence: CASSTRDSSYEQYF. The chain has TRBV6-5 and TRBJ2-7, with 7 bases aligning to TRBD1. The germline V gene encodes CDR1 MNHEY and CDR2 SVGAGI. Trimming took 5 bases from V and 0 from J; bases not matched to a gene: 4. The length of the CDR3 is 14 residues.

This clone was detected only a few times. The gene calls are TRBV7-9 and TRBJ2-7; 7 bases align to TRBD2. Germline assignment: CDR1 SEHNR and CDR2 FQNEAQ (reference sequence). This CDR3 spans 16 amino acids. Germline trimming cut 5 bases from V and 4 bases from J; bases unmatched to any gene: 14. The chain's CDR3 is CASSRMRPAGEYEQYF. For the CDR3, the DNA is TGTGCCAGCAGCCGAATGCGTCCCGCGGGAGAGTACGAGCAGTACTTC.

This chain uses TRBV9 with TRBJ2-2, with a possible D match to TRBD2 (5 bases). Trimming shortened V by 3 bases and J by 4 bases, and 16 bases separated the two germline ends. The length of the CDR3 is 16 residues. Germline loops: CDR1 SGDLS, CDR2 YYNGEE. DNA of the CDR3: TGTGCCAGCAGCGAGGCCGGTGGGCGGGCCACCGGGGAGCTGTTTTTT. Encoded protein: CASSEAGGRATGELFF.

The V gene is TRBV30, the J gene TRBJ2-7, with a possible D match to TRBD2 (6 bases). V was trimmed by 6 bases and J by 0 bases, leaving 21 bases between them. Germline CDR1 reads GTSNPN; CDR2 reads SVGIG (reference sequence). The CDR3 has 16 residues. The CDR3 loop is CACGIRREHSSYEQYF. CDR3 DNA sequence: TGTGCCTGTGGAATCCGGCGGGAACACAGCTCCTACGAGCAGTACTTC.

A word on this clone: The identical CDR3 is also encoded by other nucleotide sequences in the sample. The chain recombines TRBV18 with TRBJ2-5, with D uncertain. This CDR3 has 13 residues. Germline V CDR1 and CDR2: KGHSH, LQKENI. V was clipped by 2 bases and J by 2 bases, with 6 bases between them. Here the CDR3 DNA reads TGTGCCAGCTCACCAGGCAGACAAGAGACCCAGTACTTC. This codes for CASSPGRQETQYF.

The chain combines TRBV5-1 with TRBJ2-1; D is perhaps TRBD2 (6 bases). V was shortened by 4 bases and J by 7 bases, with 15 bases between the two germline ends. CDR3 size: 14 residues. Germline CDR1 and CDR2: SGHRS and YFSETQ. For the CDR3, the DNA is TGCGCCAGCAGCGGTGGGACTTATTCTAATGAGCAGTTCTTC. Protein sequence: CASSGGTYSNEQFF.

The chain recombines TRBV27 with TRBJ2-1; 8 bases map to TRBD1. V lost 4 bases, J lost 4 bases, and 9 bases stayed unmatched. Germline V gene data show CDR1 as MNHEY and CDR2 as SMNVEV (reference sequence). The CDR3 has 16 residues. CDR3 sequence: CASSSGTGGRYNEQFF. DNA for the CDR3: TGTGCCAGCAGTTCGGGAACAGGGGGAAGGTACAATGAGCAGTTCTTC.

The V call is TRBV11-2, the J call TRBJ1-1; TRBD1 is a possible D gene (5 bases). Germline V gene data show CDR1 as SGHAT and CDR2 as FQNNGV. With 6 bases removed from V and 2 bases from J, the gap between germline ends came to 10 bases. The length of the CDR3 is 13 residues. CDR3 in amino acids: CASSRQLNTEAFF. CDR3 in DNA: TGTGCCAGCAGTAGACAGTTAAACACTGAAGCTTTCTTT.

The chain combines TRBV18 with TRBJ2-7; 7 nucleotides line up with TRBD2. This CDR3 is built from 16 residues. Germline V gene lookup returns CDR1 KGHSH and CDR2 LQKENI. The ends lost 5 bases at V and 2 bases at J; junction bases unmatched: 12. The CDR3: CASSKSSGVTPYEQYF. CDR3 in DNA: TGTGCCAGCTCAAAATCAAGCGGGGTAACACCCTACGAGCAGTACTTC. Together with reference TRBV18 and TRBJ2-7, the CDR3 gives the full variable domain: NAGVMQNPRHLVRRRGQEARLRCSPMKGHSHVYWYRQLPEEGLKFMVYLQKENIIDESGMPKERFSAEFPKEGPSILRIQQVVRGDSAAYFCASSKSSGVTPYEQYFGPGTRLTVT.